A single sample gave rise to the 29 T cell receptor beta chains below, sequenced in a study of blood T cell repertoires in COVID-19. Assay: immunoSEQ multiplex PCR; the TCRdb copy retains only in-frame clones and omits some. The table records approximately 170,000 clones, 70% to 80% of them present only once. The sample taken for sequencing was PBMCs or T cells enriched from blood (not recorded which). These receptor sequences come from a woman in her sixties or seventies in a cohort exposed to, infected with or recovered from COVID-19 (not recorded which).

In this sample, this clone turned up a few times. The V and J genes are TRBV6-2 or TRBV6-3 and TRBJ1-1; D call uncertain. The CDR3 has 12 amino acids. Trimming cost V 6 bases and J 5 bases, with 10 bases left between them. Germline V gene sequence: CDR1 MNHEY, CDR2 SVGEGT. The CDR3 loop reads CASSPERTEAFF. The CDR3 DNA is TGTGCCAGCAGCCCGGAGAGGACTGAAGCTTTCTTT.

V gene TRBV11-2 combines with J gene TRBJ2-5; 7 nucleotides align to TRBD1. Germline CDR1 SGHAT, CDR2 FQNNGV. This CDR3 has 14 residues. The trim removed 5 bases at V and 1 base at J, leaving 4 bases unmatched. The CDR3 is CASSRTGAQETQYF. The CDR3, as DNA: TGTGCCAGCAGCCGCACAGGGGCCCAAGAGACCCAGTACTTC.

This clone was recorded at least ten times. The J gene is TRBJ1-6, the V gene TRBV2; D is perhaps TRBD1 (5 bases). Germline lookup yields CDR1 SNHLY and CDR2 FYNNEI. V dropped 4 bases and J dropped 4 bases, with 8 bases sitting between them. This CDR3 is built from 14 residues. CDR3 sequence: CASSGRQYNSPLHF. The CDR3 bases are TGTGCCAGCAGTGGGAGACAGTATAATTCACCCCTCCACTTT.

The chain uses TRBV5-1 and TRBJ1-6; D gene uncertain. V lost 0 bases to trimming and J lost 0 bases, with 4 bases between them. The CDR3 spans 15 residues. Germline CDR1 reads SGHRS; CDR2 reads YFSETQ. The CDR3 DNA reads TGCGCCAGCAGCTTGGCGAGCTCCTATAATTCACCCCTCCACTTT. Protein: CASSLASSYNSPLHF.

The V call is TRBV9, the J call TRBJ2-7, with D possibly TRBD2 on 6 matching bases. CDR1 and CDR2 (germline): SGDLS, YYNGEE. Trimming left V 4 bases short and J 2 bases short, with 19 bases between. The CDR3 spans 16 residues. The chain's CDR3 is CASSPLGGLRPYEQYF. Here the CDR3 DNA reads TGTGCCAGCAGCCCCCTCGGAGGGCTCCGACCCTACGAGCAGTACTTC.

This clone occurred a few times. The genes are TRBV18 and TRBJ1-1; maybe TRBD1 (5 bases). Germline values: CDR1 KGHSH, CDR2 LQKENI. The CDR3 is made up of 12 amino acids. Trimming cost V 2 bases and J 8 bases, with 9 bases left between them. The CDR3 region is CASSPRGREAFF. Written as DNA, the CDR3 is TGTGCCAGCTCACCAAGGGGAAGGGAAGCTTTCTTT.

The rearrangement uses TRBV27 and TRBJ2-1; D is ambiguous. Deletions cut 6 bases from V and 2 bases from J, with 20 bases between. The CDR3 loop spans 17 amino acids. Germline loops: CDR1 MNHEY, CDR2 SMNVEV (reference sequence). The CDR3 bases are TGTGCCAGCAGCCGTACCGCCGCGACTGGCACCTACAATGAGCAGTTCTTC. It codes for CASSRTAATGTYNEQFF.

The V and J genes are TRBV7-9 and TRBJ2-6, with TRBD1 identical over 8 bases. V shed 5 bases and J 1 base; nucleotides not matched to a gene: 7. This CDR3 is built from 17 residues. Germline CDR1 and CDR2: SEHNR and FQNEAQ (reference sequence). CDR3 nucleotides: TGTGCCAGCAGCCCCGGACAGGGTAGGTCTGGGGCCAACGTCCTGACTTTC. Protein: CASSPGQGRSGANVLTF.

The CDR3 sequence is CASSLEDGTYNEQFF. Here the CDR3 DNA reads TGTGCCAGCAGCTTAGAAGACGGGACCTACAATGAGCAGTTCTTC. This sequence joins TRBV11-3 and TRBJ2-1, with D tentatively TRBD2 (5 bases). Germline values: CDR1 SGHNT, CDR2 YENEEA. With 0 bases removed from V and 2 bases from J, the gap between germline ends came to 8 bases. The CDR3 spans 15 residues.

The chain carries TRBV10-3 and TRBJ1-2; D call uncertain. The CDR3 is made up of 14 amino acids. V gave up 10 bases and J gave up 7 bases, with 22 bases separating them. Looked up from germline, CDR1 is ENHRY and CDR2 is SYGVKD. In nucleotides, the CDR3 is TGTGCCACCACTATCCAGATCGAGGCGTCTGGCTACACCTTC. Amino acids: CATTIQIEASGYTF.

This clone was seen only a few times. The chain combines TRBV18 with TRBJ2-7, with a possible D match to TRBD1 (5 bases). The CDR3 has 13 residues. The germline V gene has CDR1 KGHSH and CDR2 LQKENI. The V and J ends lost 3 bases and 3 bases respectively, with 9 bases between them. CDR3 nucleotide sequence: TGTGCCAGCTCACCGACAGCTGACTACGAGCAGTACTTC. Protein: CASSPTADYEQYF.

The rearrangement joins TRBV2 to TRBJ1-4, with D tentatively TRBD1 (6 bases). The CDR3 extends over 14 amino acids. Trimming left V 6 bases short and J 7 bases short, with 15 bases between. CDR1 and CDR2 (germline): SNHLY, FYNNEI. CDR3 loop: CASRISGVPEKLFF. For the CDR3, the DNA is TGTGCCAGCAGGATATCAGGGGTTCCTGAAAAACTGTTTTTT.

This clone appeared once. CDR3 protein: CASSFEVRDPDTQYF. DNA for the CDR3: TGCGCCAGCAGCTTCGAAGTGCGGGACCCAGATACGCAGTATTTT. The chain links TRBV5-1 to TRBJ2-3; a weak D match, TRBD2 (6 bases). Germline V gene data show CDR1 as SGHRS and CDR2 as YFSETQ. Trimming cost V 2 bases and J 4 bases, with 14 bases left between them. This CDR3 has 15 amino acids.

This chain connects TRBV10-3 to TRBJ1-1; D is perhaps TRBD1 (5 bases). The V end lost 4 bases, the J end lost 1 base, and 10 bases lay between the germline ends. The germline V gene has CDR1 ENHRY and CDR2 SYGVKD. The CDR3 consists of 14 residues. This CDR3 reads CAISADQGNTEAFF. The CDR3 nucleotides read TGTGCCATCAGTGCTGACCAGGGGAACACTGAAGCTTTCTTT.

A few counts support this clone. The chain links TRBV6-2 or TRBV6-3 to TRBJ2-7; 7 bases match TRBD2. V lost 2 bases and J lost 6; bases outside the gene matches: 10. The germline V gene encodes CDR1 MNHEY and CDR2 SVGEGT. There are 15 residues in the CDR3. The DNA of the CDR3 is TGTGCCAGCAGTTACGGGGCTAGCGGAACCTTCGAGCAGTACTTC. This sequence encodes CASSYGASGTFEQYF.

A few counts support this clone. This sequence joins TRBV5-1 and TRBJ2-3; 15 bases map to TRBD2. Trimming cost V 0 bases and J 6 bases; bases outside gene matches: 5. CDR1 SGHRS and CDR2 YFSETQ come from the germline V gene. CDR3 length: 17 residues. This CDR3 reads CASSLAGLAGGGDTQYF. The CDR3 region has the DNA TGCGCCAGCAGCTTGGCGGGACTAGCGGGAGGTGGGGATACGCAGTATTTT.

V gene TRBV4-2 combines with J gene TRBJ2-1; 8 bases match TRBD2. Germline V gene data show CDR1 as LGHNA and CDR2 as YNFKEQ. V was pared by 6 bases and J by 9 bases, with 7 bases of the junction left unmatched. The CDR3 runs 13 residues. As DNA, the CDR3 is TGTGCCAGCAGTCGAGCGGGAGTGAGTGAGCAGTTCTTC. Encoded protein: CASSRAGVSEQFF.

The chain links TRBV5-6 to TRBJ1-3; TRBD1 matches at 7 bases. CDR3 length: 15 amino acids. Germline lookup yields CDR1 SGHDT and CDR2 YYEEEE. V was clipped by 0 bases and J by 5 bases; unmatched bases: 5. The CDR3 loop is CASSLEGAQRNTIYF. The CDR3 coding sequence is TGTGCCAGCAGCTTGGAGGGGGCGCAAAGAAACACCATATATTTT. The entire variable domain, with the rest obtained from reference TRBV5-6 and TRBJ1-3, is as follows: DAGVTQSPTHLIKTRGQQVTLRCSPKSGHDTVSWYQQALGQGPQFIFQYYEEEERQRGNFPDRFSGHQFPNYSSELNVNALLLGDSALYLCASSLEGAQRNTIYFGEGSWLTVV.

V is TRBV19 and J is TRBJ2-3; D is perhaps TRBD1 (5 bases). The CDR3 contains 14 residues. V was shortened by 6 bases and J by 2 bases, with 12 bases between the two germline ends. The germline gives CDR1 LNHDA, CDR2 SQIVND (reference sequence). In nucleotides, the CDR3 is TGTGCCAGTAGCGTACAGGTCTCCACAGATACGCAGTATTTT. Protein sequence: CASSVQVSTDTQYF.

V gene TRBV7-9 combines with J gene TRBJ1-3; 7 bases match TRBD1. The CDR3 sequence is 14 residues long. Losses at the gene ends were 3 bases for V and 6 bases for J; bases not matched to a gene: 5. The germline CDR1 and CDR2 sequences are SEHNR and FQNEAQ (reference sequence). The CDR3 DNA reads TGTGCCAGCAGCTTCGGGACAGTGAAAAACACCATATATTTT. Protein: CASSFGTVKNTIYF.

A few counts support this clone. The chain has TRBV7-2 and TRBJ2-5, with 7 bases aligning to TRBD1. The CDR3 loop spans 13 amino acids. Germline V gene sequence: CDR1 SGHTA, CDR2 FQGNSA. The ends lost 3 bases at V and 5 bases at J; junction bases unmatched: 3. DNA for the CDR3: TGTGCCAGCAGCTTTCACAGGGGCGAGACCCAGTACTTC. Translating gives CASSFHRGETQYF.

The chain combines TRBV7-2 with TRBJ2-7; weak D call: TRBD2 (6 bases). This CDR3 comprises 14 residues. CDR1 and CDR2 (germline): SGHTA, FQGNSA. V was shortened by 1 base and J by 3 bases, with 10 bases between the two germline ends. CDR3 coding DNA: TGTGCCAGCAGCTTAGGGGGGACTCGCTACGAGCAGTACTTC. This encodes CASSLGGTRYEQYF.

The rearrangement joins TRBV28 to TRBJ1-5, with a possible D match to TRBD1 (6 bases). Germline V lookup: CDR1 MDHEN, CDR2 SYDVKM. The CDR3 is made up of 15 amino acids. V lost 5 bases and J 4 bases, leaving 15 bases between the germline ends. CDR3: CASSPSGQGNQPQHF. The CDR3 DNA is TGTGCCAGCAGTCCCTCGGGGCAGGGGAATCAGCCCCAGCATTTT. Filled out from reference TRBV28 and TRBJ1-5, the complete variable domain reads DVKVTQSSRYLVKRTGEKVFLECVQDMDHENMFWYRQDPGLGLRLIYFSYDVKMKEKGDIPEGYSVSREKKERFSLILESASTNQTSMYLCASSPSGQGNQPQHFGDGTRLSIL.

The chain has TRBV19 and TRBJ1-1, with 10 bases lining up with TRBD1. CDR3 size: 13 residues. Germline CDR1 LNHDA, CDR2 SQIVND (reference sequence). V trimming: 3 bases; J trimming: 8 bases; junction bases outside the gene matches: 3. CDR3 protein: CASSMWDRGEAFF. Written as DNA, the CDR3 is TGTGCCAGTAGTATGTGGGACAGGGGAGAAGCTTTCTTT.

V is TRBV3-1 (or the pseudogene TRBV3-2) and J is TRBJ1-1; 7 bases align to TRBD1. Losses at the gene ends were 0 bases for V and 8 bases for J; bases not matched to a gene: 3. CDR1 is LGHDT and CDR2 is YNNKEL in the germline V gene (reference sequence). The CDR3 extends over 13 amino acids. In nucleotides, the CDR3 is TGTGCCAGCAGCCAAGAACAGGGGATCGAAGCTTTCTTT. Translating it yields CASSQEQGIEAFF.

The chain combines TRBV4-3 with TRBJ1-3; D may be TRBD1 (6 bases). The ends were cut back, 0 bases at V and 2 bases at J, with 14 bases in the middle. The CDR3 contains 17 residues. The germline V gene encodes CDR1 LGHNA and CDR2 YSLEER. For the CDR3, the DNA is TGCGCCAGCAGCCAAGATCTGCGCAGGGGCACTGGAAACACCATATATTTT. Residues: CASSQDLRRGTGNTIYF.

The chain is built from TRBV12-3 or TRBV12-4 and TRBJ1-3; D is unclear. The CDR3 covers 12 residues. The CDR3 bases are TGTGCTACGAGAAGCTCTGGAAACACCATATATTTT. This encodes CATRSSGNTIYF.

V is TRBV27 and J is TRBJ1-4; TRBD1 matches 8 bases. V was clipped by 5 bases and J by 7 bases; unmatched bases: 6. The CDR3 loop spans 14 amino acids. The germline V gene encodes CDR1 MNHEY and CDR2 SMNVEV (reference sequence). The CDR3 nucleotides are TGTGCCAGCAGTCCCTACAGGGGGGGTGAAAAACTGTTTTTT. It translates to CASSPYRGGEKLFF.

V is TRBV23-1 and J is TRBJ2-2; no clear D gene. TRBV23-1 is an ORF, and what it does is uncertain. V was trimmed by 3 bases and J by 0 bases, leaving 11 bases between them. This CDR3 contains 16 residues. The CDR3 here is CASSQAGFSNTGELFF. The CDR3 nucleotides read TGCGCCAGCAGTCAGGCTGGCTTCTCGAACACCGGGGAGCTGTTTTTT.